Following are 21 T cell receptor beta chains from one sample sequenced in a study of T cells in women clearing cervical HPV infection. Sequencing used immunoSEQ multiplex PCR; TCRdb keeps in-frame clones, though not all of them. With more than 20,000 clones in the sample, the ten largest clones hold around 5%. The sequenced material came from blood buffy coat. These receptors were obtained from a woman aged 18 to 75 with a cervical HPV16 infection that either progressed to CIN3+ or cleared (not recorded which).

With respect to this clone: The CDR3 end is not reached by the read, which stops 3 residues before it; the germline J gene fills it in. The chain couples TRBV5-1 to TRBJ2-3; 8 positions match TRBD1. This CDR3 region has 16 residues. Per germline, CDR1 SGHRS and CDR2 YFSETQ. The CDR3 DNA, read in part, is TGCGCCAGCAGCTTGGGGGGACAGGTGTTACAAGAGACG. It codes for CASSLGGQVLQET. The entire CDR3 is CASSLGGQVLQETQYF.

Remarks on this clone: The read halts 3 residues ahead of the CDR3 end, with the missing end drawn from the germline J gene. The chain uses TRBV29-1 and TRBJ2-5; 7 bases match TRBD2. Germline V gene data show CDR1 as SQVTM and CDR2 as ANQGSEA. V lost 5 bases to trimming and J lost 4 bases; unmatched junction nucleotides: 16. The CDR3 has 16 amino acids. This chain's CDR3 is CSVFPNYSGNIETQYF. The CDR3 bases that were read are TGCAGCGTTTTCCCCAACTACAGCGGGAACATAGAGACC.

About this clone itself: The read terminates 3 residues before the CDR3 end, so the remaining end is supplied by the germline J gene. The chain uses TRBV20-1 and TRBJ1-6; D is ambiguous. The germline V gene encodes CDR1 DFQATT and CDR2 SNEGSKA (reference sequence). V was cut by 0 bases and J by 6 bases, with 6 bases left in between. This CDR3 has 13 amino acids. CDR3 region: CSARDLSNSPLHF. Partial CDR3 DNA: TGCAGTGCTAGAGATCTTTCTAATTCACCC.

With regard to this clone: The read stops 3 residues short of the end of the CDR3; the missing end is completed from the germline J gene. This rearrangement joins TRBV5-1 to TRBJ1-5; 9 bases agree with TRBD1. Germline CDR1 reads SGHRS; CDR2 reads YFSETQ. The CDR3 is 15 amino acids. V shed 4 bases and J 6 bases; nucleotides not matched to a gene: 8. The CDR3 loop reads CASSRSGQGGQPQHF. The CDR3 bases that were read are TGCGCCAGCAGCAGATCGGGACAGGGAGGTCAGCCC. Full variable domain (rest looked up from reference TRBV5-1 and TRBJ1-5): KAGVTQTPRYLIKTRGQQVTLSCSPISGHRSVSWYQQTPGQGLQFLFEYFSETQRNKGNFPGRFSGRQFSNSRSEMNVSTLELGDSALYLCASSRSGQGGQPQHFGDGTRLSIL.

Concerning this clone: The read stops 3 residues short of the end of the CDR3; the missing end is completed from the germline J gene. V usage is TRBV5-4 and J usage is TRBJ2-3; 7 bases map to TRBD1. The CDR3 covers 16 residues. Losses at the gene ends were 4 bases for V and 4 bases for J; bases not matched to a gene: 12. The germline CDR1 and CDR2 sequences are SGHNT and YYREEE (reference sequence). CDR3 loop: CASSVGPGTESDTQYF. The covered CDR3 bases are TGTGCCAGCAGCGTAGGTCCTGGGACAGAGTCAGATACG.

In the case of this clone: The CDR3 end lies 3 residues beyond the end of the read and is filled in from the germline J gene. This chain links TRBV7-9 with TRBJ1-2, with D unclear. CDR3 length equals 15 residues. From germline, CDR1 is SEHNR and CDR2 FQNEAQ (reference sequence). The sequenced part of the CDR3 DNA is TGTGCCAGCAGCTCCCCTAGCGGGAGCACCTACGAC. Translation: CASSSPSGSTYD. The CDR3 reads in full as CASSSPSGSTYDYTF.

The CDR3 DNA, read in part, is TGTGCCAGCAGCTTAGCCCAGGGGGTACCTAGCACAGATACG. Translating it yields CASSLAQGVPSTDT. Given in full, the CDR3 is CASSLAQGVPSTDTQYF. The chain combines TRBV7-2 with TRBJ2-3; 7 positions match TRBD1. The missing CDR3 end, 3 residues past where the read stops, is filled in from the germline J gene. This CDR3 spans 17 amino acids. Trimming cost V 0 bases and J 0 bases; bases outside gene matches: 6. Looked up from germline, CDR1 is SGHTA and CDR2 is FQGNSA.

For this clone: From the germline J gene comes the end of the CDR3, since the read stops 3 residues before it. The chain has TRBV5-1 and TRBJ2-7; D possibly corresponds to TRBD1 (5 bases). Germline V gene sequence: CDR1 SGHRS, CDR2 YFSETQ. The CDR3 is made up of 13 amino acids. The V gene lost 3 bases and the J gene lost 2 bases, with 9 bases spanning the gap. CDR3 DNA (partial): TGCGCCAGCAGCTCAACAGGTCCCTACGAG. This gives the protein CASSSTGPYE. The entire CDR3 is CASSSTGPYEQYF.

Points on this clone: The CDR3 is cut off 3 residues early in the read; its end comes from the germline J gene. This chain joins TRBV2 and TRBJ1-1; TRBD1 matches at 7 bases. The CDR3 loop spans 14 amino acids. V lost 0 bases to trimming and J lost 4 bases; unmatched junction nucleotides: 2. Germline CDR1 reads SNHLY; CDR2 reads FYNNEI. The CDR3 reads CASSEAGGSTEAFF. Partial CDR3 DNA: TGTGCCAGCAGTGAAGCAGGGGGCAGCACTGAA.

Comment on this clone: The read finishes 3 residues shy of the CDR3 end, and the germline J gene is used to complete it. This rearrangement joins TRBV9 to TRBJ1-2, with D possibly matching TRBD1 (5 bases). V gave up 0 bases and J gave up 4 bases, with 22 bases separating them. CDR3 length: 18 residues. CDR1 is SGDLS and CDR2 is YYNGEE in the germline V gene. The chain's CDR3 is CASSVVAGTDSFRYGYTF. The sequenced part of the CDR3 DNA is TGTGCCAGCAGCGTAGTCGCGGGGACGGATTCCTTTCGCTATGGC.

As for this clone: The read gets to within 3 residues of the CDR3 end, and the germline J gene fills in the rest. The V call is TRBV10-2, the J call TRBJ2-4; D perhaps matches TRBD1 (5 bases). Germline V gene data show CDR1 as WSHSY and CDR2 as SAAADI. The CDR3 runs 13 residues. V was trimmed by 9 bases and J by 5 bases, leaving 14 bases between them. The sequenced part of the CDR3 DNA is TGCGCCAGTGGGTCAGGGTTGGAAAACATT. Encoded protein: CASGSGLENI. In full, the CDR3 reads CASGSGLENIQYF.

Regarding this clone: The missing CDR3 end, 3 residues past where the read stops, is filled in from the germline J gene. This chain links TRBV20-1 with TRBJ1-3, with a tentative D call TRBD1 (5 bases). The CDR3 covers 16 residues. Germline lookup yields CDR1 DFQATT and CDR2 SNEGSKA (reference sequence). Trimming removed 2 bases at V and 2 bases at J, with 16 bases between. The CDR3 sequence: CSARPDSGWTGNTIYF. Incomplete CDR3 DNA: TGCAGTGCTAGACCCGATTCAGGGTGGACTGGAAACACC.

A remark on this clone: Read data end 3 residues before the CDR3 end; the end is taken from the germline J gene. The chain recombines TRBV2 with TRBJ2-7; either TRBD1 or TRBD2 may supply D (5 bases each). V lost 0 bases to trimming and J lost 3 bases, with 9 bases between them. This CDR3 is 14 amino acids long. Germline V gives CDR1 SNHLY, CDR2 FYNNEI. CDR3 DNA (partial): TGTGCCAGCAGTGAAGCGAGGGGAATCTACGAG. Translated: CASSEARGIYE. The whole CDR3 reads CASSEARGIYEQYF.

CDR3 amino acids: CASSLGVAENSPLHF. The CDR3 DNA, read in part, is TGTGCCAGCAGTTTAGGGGTAGCGGAGAATTCACCC. The chain employs TRBV12-3 or TRBV12-4 and TRBJ1-6, with D unclear. The sequenced fragment ends 3 residues before the CDR3 boundary, so the rest is inferred from the germline J gene. The germline V and J ends were trimmed by 1 base and 7 bases, with 11 bases remaining between them. The CDR3 spans 15 residues.

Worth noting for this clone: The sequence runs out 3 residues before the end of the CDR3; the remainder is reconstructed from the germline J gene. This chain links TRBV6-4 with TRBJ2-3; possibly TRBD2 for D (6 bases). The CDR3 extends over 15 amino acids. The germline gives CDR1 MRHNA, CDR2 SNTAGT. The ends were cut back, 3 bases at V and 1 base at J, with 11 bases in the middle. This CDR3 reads CASSEGLGGTDTQYF. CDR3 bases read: TGTGCCAGCAGTGAGGGACTGGGTGGCACAGATACG.

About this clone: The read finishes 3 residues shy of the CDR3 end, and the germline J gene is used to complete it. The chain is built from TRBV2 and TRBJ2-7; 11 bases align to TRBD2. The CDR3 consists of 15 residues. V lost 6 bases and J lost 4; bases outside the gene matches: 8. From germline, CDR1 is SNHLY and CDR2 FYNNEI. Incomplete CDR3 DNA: TGTGCCAGCAGAGAGGGACTAGCGGAAACATACGAG. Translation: CASREGLAETYE. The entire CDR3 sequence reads CASREGLAETYEQYF.

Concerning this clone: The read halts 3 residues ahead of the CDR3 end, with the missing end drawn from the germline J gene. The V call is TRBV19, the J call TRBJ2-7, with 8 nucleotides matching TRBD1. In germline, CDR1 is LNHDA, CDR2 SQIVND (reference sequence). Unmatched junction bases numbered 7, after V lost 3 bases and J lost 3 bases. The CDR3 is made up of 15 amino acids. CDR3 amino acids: CASSMSRDRGYEQYF. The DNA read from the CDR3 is TGTGCCAGTAGTATGAGTCGAGACAGGGGCTACGAG.

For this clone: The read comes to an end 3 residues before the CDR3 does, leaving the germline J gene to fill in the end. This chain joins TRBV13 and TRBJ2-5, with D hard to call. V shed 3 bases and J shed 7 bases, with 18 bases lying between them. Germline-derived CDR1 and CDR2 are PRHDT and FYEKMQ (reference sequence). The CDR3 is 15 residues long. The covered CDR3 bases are TGTGCCAGCAGCTTCCCGTCGACTGGTCCTAGGACC. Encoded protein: CASSFPSTGPRT. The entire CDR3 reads CASSFPSTGPRTQYF.

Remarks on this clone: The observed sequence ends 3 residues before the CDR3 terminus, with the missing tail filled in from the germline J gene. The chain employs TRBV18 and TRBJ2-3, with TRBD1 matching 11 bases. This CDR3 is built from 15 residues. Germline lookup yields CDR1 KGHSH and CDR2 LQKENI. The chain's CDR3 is CASSPRGQGAETQYF. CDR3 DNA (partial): TGTGCCAGCTCCCCCCGCGGACAGGGGGCTGAGACG.

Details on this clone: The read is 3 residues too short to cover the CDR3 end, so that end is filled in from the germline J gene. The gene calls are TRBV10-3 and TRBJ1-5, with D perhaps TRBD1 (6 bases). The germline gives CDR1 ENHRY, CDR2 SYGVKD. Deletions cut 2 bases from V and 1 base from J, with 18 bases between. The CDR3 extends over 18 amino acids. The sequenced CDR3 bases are TGTGCCATCAGTGAGAATCCCAAGCAGGGGTCGAGCAATCAGCCC. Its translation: CAISENPKQGSSNQP. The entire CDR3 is CAISENPKQGSSNQPQHF.

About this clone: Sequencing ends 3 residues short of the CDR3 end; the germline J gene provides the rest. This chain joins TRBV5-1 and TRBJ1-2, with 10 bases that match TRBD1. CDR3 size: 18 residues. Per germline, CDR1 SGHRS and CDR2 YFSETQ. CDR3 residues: CASSLVLTGQGRTDTYTF. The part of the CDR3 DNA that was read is TGCGCCAGCAGCTTGGTTTTGACGGGACAGGGGCGCACAGATACC.